In this sample, the clone carrying this T cell receptor beta chain is medium-sized. The sample belongs to a study of immune reconstitution after stem cell transplant in scleroderma. Via MiXCR, TCRdb re-called the RT-PCR reads, giving one row per CDR3 protein. The sample has about 2,900 distinct CDR3 sequences, under 10% seen once. The CDR3 is made up of 15 amino acids. Germline values: CDR1 MNHEY, CDR2 SVGEGT. The V end was cut by 1 base, the J end by 5 bases, with 14 bases between. The TCR comes from a female donor with systemic sclerosis. The chain links TRBV6-2 or TRBV6-3 to TRBJ2-5; tentative D call: TRBD1 (5 bases). The specimen was collected before or after autologous hematopoietic stem cell transplantation (not recorded which). Here the CDR3 reads CASSYFSRARETQYF. The CDR3 DNA follows: TGTGCCAGCAGTTACTTCAGCAGGGCGAGGGAGACCCAGTACTTC.